A single T cell receptor (beta chain) is shown here with its context. Each CDR3 protein gets one entry in TCRdb, which reprocessed the 5' RACE reads and gives no DNA. The record lists some 440,000 distinct CDR3 sequences, of which the ten most abundant hold roughly 1.4%. These data belong to a study of T cells expressing NK-cell markers. About the study: Among the eight sequenced donors, seven tested HCMV-seropositive and one tested seronegative.

The CDR3 consists of 17 residues. Germline V lookup: CDR1 DFQATT, CDR2 SNEGSKA (reference sequence). Sequenced: blood T cells: a sorted CD56 or NKG2C T cell subset, CD4+ or CD8+ T cells, or bulk PBMC T cells (not recorded which). This sequence was found in a woman between 50 and 59 years old in good health. V and J are TRBV20-1 and TRBJ2-3; checking the TCRdb D call of TRBD2 is not possible without DNA. The CDR3 is CSAEAGGPAFSTDTQYF.